The rows below give T cell receptor beta chains drawn from one sample of a study of T cells after posttransplantation cyclophosphamide. Here immunoSEQ multiplex PCR was the method, and the copy in TCRdb shows in-frame clones only, minus some. The sample is made up of under 30,000 clones, none counted only once. The sequenced sample consisted of PBMCs. All receptors come from a woman in her sixties or seventies in good health, CMV-negative, and a related stem cell transplant donor. Each CDR3 is given with its conserved first and last residue. Each record gives: clone size, V gene, J gene, D gene, CDR3 DNA, CDR3 protein. D genes are given only for firm matches. Clone size is shown for a subset of rows, as once, few, many or a class of expanded clone.

>many|TRBV6-1|TRBJ2-5|.
TGTGCCAGCAGAACAGGGATGGAGACCCAGTACTTC
CASRTGMETQYF
>many|TRBV5-4|TRBJ2-3|TRBD2
TGTGCCAGCAGCCTTGCTAGCGGGAGAAGATTGACAGATACGCAGTATTTT
CASSLASGRRLTDTQYF
>few|TRBV11-2|TRBJ2-1|.
TGTGCCAGCAGCTCCGCCGGGACACGTTACAATGAGCAGTTCTTC
CASSSAGTRYNEQFF
>many|TRBV19|TRBJ1-1|TRBD1
TGTGCCAGTAGACGGGACTCCCAGGGGGCTGAAGCTTTCTTT
CASRRDSQGAEAFF
>few|TRBV2|TRBJ2-1|TRBD2
TGTGCCAGCAATTTAGCGGGGGGGCCCTATGAGCAGTTCTTC
CASNLAGGPYEQFF
>many|TRBV18|TRBJ1-1|.
TGTGCCAGCTCAGGCTCAGGGGTGTGGGCTGAAGCTTTCTTT
CASSGSGVWAEAFF
>few|TRBV9|TRBJ2-2|.
TGTGCCAGCAGCGTAGGGAAGAGCGGATTGAACACCGGGGAGCTGTTTTTT
CASSVGKSGLNTGELFF
>many|TRBV6-5|TRBJ2-7|.
TGTGCCAGCAGTTACTCGATGGTTACAGGCACCTACGAGCAGTACTTC
CASSYSMVTGTYEQYF
>few|TRBV6-1|TRBJ1-1|.
TGTGCCAGCAGTCATGTGAGGACTGAAGCTTTCTTT
CASSHVRTEAFF
>many|TRBV6-2/TRBV6-3|TRBJ2-7|TRBD2
TGTGCCAGCAGCACATTTAGCGGGAGGGGAGCCTACGAGCAGTACTTC
CASSTFSGRGAYEQYF
>many|TRBV27|TRBJ2-7|TRBD2
TGTGCCAGCAGTTTAATCCCTAGCGGGGTAGAGTCCTACGAGCAGTACTTC
CASSLIPSGVESYEQYF
>.|TRBV29-1|TRBJ2-7|.
TGCAGCGTTGAGGGCCCCAACCCGACAGAGCAGTACTTC
CSVEGPNPTEQYF
>many|TRBV7-2|TRBJ1-5|.
TGTGCCAGCAGCTTAGCGTTCGGGGGACGGGGCAATCAGCCCCAGCATTTT
CASSLAFGGRGNQPQHF
>many|TRBV7-9|TRBJ2-1|TRBD2
TGTGCCAGCGTTGGGGGGAGGGCCTCCTACAATGAGCAGTTCTTC
CASVGGRASYNEQFF
>few|TRBV9|TRBJ1-2|TRBD1
TGTGCCAGCAGCGTAGGGACAGGGGGATATGGCTACACCTTC
CASSVGTGGYGYTF
>.|TRBV7-9|TRBJ2-6|.
TGTGCCAGCAGCGTCTCCTCTGGGGCCAACGTCCTGACTTTC
CASSVSSGANVLTF
>many|TRBV7-2|TRBJ2-4|.
TGTGCCAGCAGCAGGGGAACGGGAGCTCTGGGGAACATTCAGTACTTC
CASSRGTGALGNIQYF
>many|TRBV6-6|TRBJ1-3|.
TGTGCCAGCAGTTACTCGGCCCGGGGGGAAAACACCATATATTTT
CASSYSARGENTIYF
>many|TRBV6-5|TRBJ2-1|.
TGTGCCAGCAGTTACTCGATGACTAGCAATGAGCAGTTCTTC
CASSYSMTSNEQFF
>.|TRBV5-1|TRBJ2-3|TRBD1
TGCGCCAGCAGCTTCCATCCGGGACAGGGCACAGATACGCAGTATTTT
CASSFHPGQGTDTQYF
>.|TRBV9|TRBJ1-1|TRBD1
TGTGCCAGCAGCGCCCGGACAGGGGAGGGTGGGGACACTGAAGCTTTCTTT
CASSARTGEGGDTEAFF
>many|TRBV24-1|TRBJ2-1|TRBD1
TGTGCCACCAGTGATTTGTCTGGGACAGGGGGCATTGATGAGCAGTTCTTC
CATSDLSGTGGIDEQFF
>many|TRBV6-5|TRBJ2-5|TRBD2
TGTGCCAGCAGTTACCCTGGTCTAGCGGGAAAAGAGACCCAGTACTTC
CASSYPGLAGKETQYF
>many|TRBV7-9|TRBJ1-1|.
TGTGCCAGCAGCTTACTACGGGTCGGGGACACTGAAGCTTTCTTT
CASSLLRVGDTEAFF
>many|TRBV28|TRBJ2-1|TRBD2
TGTGCCAGCAGTTTACCCTCCAGAGCGGGGGCAAGGGATGAGCAGTTCTTC
CASSLPSRAGARDEQFF
>many|TRBV10-1|TRBJ2-7|TRBD2
TGCGCCAGCAGTGACCAAGGGACTAGCGGGAGTCACTCCTACGAGCAGTACTTC
CASSDQGTSGSHSYEQYF
>.|TRBV30|TRBJ2-2|TRBD2
TGTGCCTGGACCAAAAGCCAAAGCGGGATGTACACCGGGGAGCTGTTTTTT
CAWTKSQSGMYTGELFF
>many|TRBV4-3|TRBJ2-3|TRBD2
TGCGCCAGCAGCCCCATGGGGGGGACGCCGAGGGTATTATTT
CASSPMGGTPRVLF
>few|TRBV6-5|TRBJ2-5|TRBD2
TGTGCCAGCAGTCGTTCCGGGACTAGCGTAGAGACCCAGTACTTC
CASSRSGTSVETQYF
>many|TRBV12-3/TRBV12-4|TRBJ2-2|.
TGTGCCAGCAGGACAATGCAGGGTACCACCGGGGAGCTGTTTTTT
CASRTMQGTTGELFF
>many|TRBV19|TRBJ2-5|.
TGTGCCAGTAGTCTCGGCACAGTTAAAGAGACCCAGTACTTC
CASSLGTVKETQYF
>.|TRBV29-1|TRBJ1-2|TRBD1
TGCAGCGTTGGCAGGGGGAGCTATGGCTACACCTTC
CSVGRGSYGYTF
>few|TRBV30|TRBJ2-7|TRBD2
TGTGCCTGGAAAAGGGGCGAGCGGGAGTACGAGCAGTACTTC
CAWKRGEREYEQYF
>few|TRBV28|TRBJ1-2|TRBD1
TGTGCCAACGGGGACAGATTCTATGGCTACACCTTC
CANGDRFYGYTF
>few|TRBV12-3/TRBV12-4|TRBJ1-1|.
TGTGCCAGCGGACGAACAGGGAAGACTGAAGCTTTCTTT
CASGRTGKTEAFF
>.|TRBV5-1|TRBJ2-7|.
TGCGCCAGCAGCCCTCCTCGGCAAGGGGAGCAGTACTTC
CASSPPRQGEQYF
>many|TRBV12-3/TRBV12-4|TRBJ1-5|TRBD1
TGTGCCAGCAGTTTGGTCCAGGGGGCGCATCTTCAGCCCCAGCATTTT
CASSLVQGAHLQPQHF
>.|TRBV5-1|TRBJ2-5|TRBD1
TGCGCCAGCAGCTTCGGAGCAGGGGGCGGCCAAGAGACCCAGTACTTC
CASSFGAGGGQETQYF
>few|TRBV15|TRBJ2-2|TRBD2
TGTGCCACCAGCAGAGAGGTGGTAGCGGGGGTCGGGGAGCTGTTTTTT
CATSREVVAGVGELFF